One and the same sample provided the 10 T cell receptor beta chains below, sequenced in a study of blood T cell repertoires in COVID-19. The assay was immunoSEQ multiplex PCR, and TCRdb's table has in-frame clones only and misses some. The table lists some 300,000 clones, about 86% of them singletons. Material: peripheral blood. These TCRs come from a woman in her 70s with COVID-19, enrolled during active disease.

The chain employs TRBV29-1 and TRBJ2-3; D ambiguous. CDR3 size: 15 residues. With 6 bases removed from V and 0 bases from J, the gap between germline ends came to 16 bases. Germline assignment: CDR1 SQVTM and CDR2 ANQGSEA. For the CDR3, the DNA is TGCAGCGTCGATTCTAGTTGGGTGAGCACAGATACGCAGTATTTT. Its translation: CSVDSSWVSTDTQYF.

The rearrangement uses TRBV28 and TRBJ1-3; 8 nucleotides align to TRBD1. There are 16 residues in the CDR3. Germline V CDR1 and CDR2: MDHEN, SYDVKM. V lost 6 bases to trimming and J lost 4 bases; unmatched junction nucleotides: 11. CDR3 sequence: CASSSGGPLLGNTIYF. As DNA, the CDR3 is TGTGCCAGCAGCTCAGGGGGCCCCCTTTTAGGAAACACCATATATTTT. Full variable domain (outside the CDR3, taken from reference TRBV28 and TRBJ1-3): DVKVTQSSRYLVKRTGEKVFLECVQDMDHENMFWYRQDPGLGLRLIYFSYDVKMKEKGDIPEGYSVSREKKERFSLILESASTNQTSMYLCASSSGGPLLGNTIYFGEGSWLTVV.

The chain employs TRBV3-1 (or the pseudogene TRBV3-2) and TRBJ2-7; TRBD1 matches 11 bases. CDR1 and CDR2 from the germline V gene are LGHDT and YNNKEL (reference sequence). The CDR3 runs 15 residues. Trimming took 5 bases from V and 6 from J; bases not matched to a gene: 9. DNA for the CDR3: TGTGCCAGCAGCAATGTTCCCGGGACAGGGGGCGAGCAGTACTTC. Its protein product is CASSNVPGTGGEQYF.

The chain links TRBV30 to TRBJ2-1; 14 bases are a match to TRBD2. Germline lookup yields CDR1 GTSNPN and CDR2 SVGIG (reference sequence). The CDR3 runs 16 residues. Trimming cost V 2 bases and J 3 bases; bases outside gene matches: 3. The CDR3 DNA is TGTGCCTGGAGTACCGGACTAGCGGGGGGCTACAATGAGCAGTTCTTC. It yields the protein CAWSTGLAGGYNEQFF. The whole variable domain, remainder taken from reference TRBV30 and TRBJ2-1, is SQTIHQWPATLVQPVGSPLSLECTVEGTSNPNLYWYRQAAGRGLQLLFYSVGIGQISSEVPQNLSASRPQDRQFILSSKKLLLSDSGFYLCAWSTGLAGGYNEQFFGPGTRLTVL.

The chain employs TRBV27 and TRBJ2-7; D is perhaps TRBD1 (6 bases). Trimming cost V 10 bases and J 3 bases, with 16 bases left between them. Per germline, CDR1 MNHEY and CDR2 SMNVEV (reference sequence). The CDR3 length is 13 residues. CDR3 bases: TGTGCCACCGGGACATCAGAGGTCTACGAGCAGTACTTC. Its translation: CATGTSEVYEQYF.

The V call is TRBV6-1, the J call TRBJ1-3; D not certain. CDR3 length: 15 residues. Germline assignment: CDR1 MNHNS and CDR2 SASEGT. With 3 bases removed from V and 0 bases from J, the gap between germline ends came to 9 bases. The CDR3 DNA reads as TGTGCCAGCAGTGATGAACTATTCTCTGGAAACACCATATATTTT. Translation: CASSDELFSGNTIYF.

The V call is TRBV5-1, the J call TRBJ1-2; D gene unclear. The CDR3 consists of 12 residues. Germline V gene lookup returns CDR1 SGHRS and CDR2 YFSETQ. V lost 1 base to trimming and J lost 7 bases, with 8 bases between them. CDR3 residues: CASSLSAGGYTF. As DNA, the CDR3 is TGCGCCAGCAGCTTGTCGGCGGGTGGCTACACCTTC.

CDR3 amino acids: CASRVTGITEAFF. In DNA form, the CDR3 reads TGTGCCAGCAGGGTCACAGGGATAACTGAAGCTTTCTTT. The chain uses TRBV6-5 and TRBJ1-1, with TRBD1 as a possible D gene (6 bases). This CDR3 spans 13 amino acids. Trimming removed 6 bases from V and 5 bases from J, with 13 bases in between. CDR1 is MNHEY and CDR2 is SVGAGI in the germline V gene.

The V call is TRBV7-2, the J call TRBJ1-1; no firm D call. V lost 3 bases and J lost 0, with 5 bases in between. CDR3 length: 13 amino acids. Germline loops: CDR1 SGHTA, CDR2 FQGNSA. CDR3 nucleotides: TGTGCCAGCAGCTTCTATATGAACACTGAAGCTTTCTTT. Translation: CASSFYMNTEAFF.

The chain couples TRBV2 to TRBJ1-1; D might be TRBD1 (6 bases). Germline assignment: CDR1 SNHLY and CDR2 FYNNEI. The germline V and J ends were trimmed by 7 bases and 1 base, with 10 bases remaining between them. The CDR3 has 13 residues. CDR3 in DNA: TGTGCCAGCAACTCGGACAGGAACACTGAAGCTTTCTTT. This encodes CASNSDRNTEAFF.